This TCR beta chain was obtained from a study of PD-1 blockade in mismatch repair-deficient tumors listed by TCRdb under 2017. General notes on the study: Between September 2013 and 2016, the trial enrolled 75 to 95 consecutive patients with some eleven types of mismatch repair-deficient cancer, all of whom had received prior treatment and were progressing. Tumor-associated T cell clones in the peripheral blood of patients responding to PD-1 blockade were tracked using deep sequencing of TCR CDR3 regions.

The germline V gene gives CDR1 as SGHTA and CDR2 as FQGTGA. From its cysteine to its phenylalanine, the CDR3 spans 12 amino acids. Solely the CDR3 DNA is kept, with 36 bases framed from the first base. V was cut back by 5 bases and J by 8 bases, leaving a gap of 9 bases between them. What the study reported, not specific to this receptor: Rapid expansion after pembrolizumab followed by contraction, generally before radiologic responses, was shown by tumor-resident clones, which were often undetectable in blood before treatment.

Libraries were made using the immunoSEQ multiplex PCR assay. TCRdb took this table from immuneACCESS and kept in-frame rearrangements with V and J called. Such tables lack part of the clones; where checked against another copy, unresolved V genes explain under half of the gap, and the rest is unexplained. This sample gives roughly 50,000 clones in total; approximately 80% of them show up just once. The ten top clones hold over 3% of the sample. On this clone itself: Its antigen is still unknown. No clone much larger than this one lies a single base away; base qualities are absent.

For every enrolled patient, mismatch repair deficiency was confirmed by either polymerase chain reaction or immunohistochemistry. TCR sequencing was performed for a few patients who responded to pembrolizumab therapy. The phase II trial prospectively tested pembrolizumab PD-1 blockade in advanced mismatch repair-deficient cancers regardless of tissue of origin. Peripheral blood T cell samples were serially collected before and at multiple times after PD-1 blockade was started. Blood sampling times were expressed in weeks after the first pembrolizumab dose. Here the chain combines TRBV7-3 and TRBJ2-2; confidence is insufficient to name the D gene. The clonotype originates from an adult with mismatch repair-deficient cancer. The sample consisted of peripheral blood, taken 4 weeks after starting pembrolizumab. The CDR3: CASSASRGELFF. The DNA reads TGTGCCAGCAGCGCCTCTCGGGGGGAGCTGTTTTTT.